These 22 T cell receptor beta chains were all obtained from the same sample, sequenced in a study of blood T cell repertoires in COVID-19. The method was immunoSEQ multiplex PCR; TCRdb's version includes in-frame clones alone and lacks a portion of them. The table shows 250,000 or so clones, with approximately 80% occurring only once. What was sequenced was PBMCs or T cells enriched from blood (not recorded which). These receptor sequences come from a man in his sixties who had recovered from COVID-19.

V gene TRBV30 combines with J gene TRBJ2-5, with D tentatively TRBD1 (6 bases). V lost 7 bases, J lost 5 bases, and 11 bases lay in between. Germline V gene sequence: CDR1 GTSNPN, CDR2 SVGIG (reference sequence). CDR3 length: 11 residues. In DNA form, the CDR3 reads TGTGCCTACGGGACACCGGAGACCCAGTACTTC. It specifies CAYGTPETQYF.

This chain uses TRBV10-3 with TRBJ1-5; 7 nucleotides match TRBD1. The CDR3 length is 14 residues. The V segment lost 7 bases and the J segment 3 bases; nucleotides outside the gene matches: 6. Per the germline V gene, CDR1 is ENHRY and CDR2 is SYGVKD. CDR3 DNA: TGTGCCATCAACCAAGACAGGGACAATCAGCCCCAGCATTTT. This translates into CAINQDRDNQPQHF.

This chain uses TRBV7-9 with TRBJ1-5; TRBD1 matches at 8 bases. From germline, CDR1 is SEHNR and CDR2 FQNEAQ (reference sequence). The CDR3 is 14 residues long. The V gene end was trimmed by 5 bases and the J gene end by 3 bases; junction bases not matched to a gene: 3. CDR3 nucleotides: TGTGCCAGCAGCCCGGGACAGGTCAATCAGCCCCAGCATTTT. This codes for CASSPGQVNQPQHF.

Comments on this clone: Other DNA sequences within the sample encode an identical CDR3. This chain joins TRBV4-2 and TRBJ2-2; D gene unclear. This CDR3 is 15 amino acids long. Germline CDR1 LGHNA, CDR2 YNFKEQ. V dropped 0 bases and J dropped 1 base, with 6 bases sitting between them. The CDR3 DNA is TGTGCCAGCAGCCAAGATCTAGGGAACACCGGGGAGCTGTTTTTT. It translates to CASSQDLGNTGELFF.

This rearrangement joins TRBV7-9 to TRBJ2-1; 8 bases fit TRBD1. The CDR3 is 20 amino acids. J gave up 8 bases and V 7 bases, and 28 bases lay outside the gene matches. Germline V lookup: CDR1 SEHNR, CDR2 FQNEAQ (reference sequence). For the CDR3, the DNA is TGTGCCAGCACCCCTTCTCCGGGACAGGTCTCTTATAGGGTCCTGGATGAGCAGTTCTTC. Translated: CASTPSPGQVSYRVLDEQFF.

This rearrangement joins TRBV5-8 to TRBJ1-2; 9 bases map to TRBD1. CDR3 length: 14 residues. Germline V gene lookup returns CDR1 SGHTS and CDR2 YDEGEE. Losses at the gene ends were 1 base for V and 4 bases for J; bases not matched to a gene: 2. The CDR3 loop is CASSLTGGLYGYTF. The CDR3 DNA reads TGTGCCAGCAGCTTGACAGGGGGCCTCTATGGCTACACCTTC. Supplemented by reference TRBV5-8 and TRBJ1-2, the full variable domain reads EAGVTQSPTHLIKTRGQQATLRCSPISGHTSVYWYQQALGLGLQFLLWYDEGEERNRGNFPPRFSGRQFPNYSSELNVNALELEDSALYLCASSLTGGLYGYTFGSGTRLTVV.

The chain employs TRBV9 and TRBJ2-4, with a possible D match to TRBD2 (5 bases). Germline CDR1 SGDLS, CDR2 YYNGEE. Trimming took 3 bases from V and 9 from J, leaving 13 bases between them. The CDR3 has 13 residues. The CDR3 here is CASSEGRGSIQYF. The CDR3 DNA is TGTGCCAGCAGCGAGGGTCGGGGAAGCATTCAGTACTTC.

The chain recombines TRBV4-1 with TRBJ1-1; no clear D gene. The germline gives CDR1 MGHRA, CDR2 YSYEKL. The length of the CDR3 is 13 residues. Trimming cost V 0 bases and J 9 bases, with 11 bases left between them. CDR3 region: CASSQDHREKAFF. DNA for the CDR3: TGCGCCAGCAGCCAAGATCACCGGGAGAAAGCTTTCTTT.

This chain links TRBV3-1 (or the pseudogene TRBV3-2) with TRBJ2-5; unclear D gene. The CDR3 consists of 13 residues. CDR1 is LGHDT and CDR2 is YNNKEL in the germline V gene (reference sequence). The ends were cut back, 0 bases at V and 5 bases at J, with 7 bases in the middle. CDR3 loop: CASSQDAGETQYF. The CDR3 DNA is TGTGCCAGCAGCCAAGATGCCGGGGAGACCCAGTACTTC.

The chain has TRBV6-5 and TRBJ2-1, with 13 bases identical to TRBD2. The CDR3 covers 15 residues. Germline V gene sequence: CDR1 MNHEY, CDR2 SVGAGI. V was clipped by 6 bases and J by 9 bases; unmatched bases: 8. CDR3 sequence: CASRVTSGGATEQFF. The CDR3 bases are TGTGCCAGCAGGGTAACTAGCGGGGGGGCAACTGAGCAGTTCTTC.

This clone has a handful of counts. In DNA, the CDR3 is TGTGCCAGCAGTGAATTAGGTATTAGCGGGGCTTACACAGATACGCAGTATTTT. Translated, it gives CASSELGISGAYTDTQYF. J is TRBJ2-3 and V is TRBV6-1, with 8 nucleotides matching TRBD2. CDR3 length: 18 residues. Trimming at V came to 2 bases and at J to 2 bases, leaving 12 bases not matched to a gene. Germline loops: CDR1 MNHNS, CDR2 SASEGT.

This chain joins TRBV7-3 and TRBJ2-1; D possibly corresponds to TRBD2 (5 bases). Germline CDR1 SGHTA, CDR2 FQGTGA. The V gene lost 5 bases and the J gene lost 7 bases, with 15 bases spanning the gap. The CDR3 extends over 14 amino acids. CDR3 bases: TGTGCCAGCAGCCTCTCCGGACTTGGGAATGAGCAGTTCTTC. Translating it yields CASSLSGLGNEQFF.

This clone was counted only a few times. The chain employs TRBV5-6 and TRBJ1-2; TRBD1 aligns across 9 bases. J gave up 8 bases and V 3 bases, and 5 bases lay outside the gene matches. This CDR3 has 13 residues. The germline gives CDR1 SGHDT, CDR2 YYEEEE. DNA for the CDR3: TGTGCCAGCAGCTCGGGACAGGGAAAAGGCTACACCTTC. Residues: CASSSGQGKGYTF. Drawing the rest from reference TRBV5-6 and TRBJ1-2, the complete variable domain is DAGVTQSPTHLIKTRGQQVTLRCSPKSGHDTVSWYQQALGQGPQFIFQYYEEEERQRGNFPDRFSGHQFPNYSSELNVNALLLGDSALYLCASSSGQGKGYTFGSGTRLTVV.

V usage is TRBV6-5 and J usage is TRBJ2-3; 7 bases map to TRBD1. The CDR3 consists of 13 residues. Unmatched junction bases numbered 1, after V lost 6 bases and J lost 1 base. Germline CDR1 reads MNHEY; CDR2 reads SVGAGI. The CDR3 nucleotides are TGTGCCAGCAGCGACAGGGGCACAGATACGCAGTATTTT. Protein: CASSDRGTDTQYF.

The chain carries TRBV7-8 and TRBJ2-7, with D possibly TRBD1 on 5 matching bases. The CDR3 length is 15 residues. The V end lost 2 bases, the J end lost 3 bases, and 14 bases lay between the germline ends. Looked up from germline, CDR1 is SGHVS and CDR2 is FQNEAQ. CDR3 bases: TGTGCCAGCAGCTTACACAGGTTTTCCTTCTACGAGCAGTACTTC. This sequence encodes CASSLHRFSFYEQYF. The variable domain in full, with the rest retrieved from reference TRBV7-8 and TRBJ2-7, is GAGVSQSPRYKVAKRGQDVALRCDPISGHVSLFWYQQALGQGPEFLTYFQNEAQLDKSGLPSDRFFAERPEGSVSTLKIQRTQQEDSAVYLCASSLHRFSFYEQYFGPGTRLTVT.

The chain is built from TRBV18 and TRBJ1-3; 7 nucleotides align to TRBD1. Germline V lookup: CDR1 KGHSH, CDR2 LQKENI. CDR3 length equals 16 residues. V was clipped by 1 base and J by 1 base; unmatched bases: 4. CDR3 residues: CASSPRTGGSGNTIYF. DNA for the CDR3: TGTGCCAGCTCACCACGGACAGGCGGTTCTGGAAACACCATATATTTT. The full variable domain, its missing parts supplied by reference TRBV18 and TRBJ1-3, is NAGVMQNPRHLVRRRGQEARLRCSPMKGHSHVYWYRQLPEEGLKFMVYLQKENIIDESGMPKERFSAEFPKEGPSILRIQQVVRGDSAAYFCASSPRTGGSGNTIYFGEGSWLTVV.

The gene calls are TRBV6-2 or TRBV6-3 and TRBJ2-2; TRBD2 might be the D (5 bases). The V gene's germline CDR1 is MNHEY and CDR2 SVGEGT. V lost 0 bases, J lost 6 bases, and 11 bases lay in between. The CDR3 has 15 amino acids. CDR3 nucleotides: TGTGCCAGCAGTTACTCGCCGGGAACGGCCGGGGAGCTGTTTTTT. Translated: CASSYSPGTAGELFF.

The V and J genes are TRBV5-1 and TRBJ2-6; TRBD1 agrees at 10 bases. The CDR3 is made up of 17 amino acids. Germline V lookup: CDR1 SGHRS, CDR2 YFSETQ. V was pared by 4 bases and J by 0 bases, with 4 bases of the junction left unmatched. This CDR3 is CASSRGQGNSGANVLTF. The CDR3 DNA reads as TGCGCCAGCAGCCGGGGACAGGGGAACTCTGGGGCCAACGTCCTGACTTTC.

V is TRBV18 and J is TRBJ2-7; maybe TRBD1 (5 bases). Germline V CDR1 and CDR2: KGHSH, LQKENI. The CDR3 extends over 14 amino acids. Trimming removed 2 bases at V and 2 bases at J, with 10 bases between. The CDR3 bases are TGTGCCAGCTCACCAGGGGCGAGCACCTACGAGCAGTACTTC. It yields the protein CASSPGASTYEQYF.

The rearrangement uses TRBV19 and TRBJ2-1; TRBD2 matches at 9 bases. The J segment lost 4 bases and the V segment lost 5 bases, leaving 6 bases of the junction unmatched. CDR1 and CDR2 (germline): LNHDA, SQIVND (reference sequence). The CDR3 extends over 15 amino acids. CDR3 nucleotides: TGTGCCAGTAGTTTCGGGACTAGCCGATACAATGAGCAGTTCTTC. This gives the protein CASSFGTSRYNEQFF.

This CDR3 is CASSRAGDEKLFF. In nucleotides, the CDR3 is TGTGCCAGCTCACGGGCAGGGGATGAAAAACTGTTTTTT. V is TRBV18 and J is TRBJ1-4; a possible D gene is TRBD1 (6 bases). This CDR3 spans 13 amino acids. CDR1 and CDR2 (germline): KGHSH, LQKENI. V lost 4 bases and J lost 6, with 9 bases in between.

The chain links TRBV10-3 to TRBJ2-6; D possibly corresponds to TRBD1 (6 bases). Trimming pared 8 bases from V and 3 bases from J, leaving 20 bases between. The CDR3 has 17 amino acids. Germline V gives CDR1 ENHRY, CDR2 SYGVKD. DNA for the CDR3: TGTGCCATCGGTTTCTCAGGGGTAAGGGATGGGGCCAACGTCCTGACTTTC. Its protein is CAIGFSGVRDGANVLTF.